A selection of T cell receptor beta chains follows, all from one sample in a study of neoadjuvant anti-PD-1 for oral cavity cancer. The protocol was immunoSEQ multiplex PCR, while the TCRdb copy is restricted to in-frame clones and leaves out a portion. Here the sample spans 15,000 or so clones, 55% to 70% being singletons. Here the sequenced sample was PBMCs, taken before nivolumab (anti-PD-1) treatment. These receptors were taken from a person between 40 and 79 years old with oral cavity squamous cell carcinoma. CDR3s include the opening cysteine and the closing phenylalanine or tryptophan. A D gene is named only where the DNA matches it firmly. Clone size is stated in some rows and not others, as once, few, many or a class when expanded.

CDR3	DNA	V	size	J	D
CASSVGGPYEQYF	TGTGCCAGCAGCGTTGGGGGCCCATACGAGCAGTACTTC	TRBV6-1	NA	TRBJ2-7	NA
CAIKGAEAGELFF	TGTGCCATCAAGGGGGCCGAGGCCGGGGAGCTGTTTTTT	TRBV10-3	NA	TRBJ2-2	TRBD1
CASSEVAGAVYEQYF	TGTGCCAGCAGTGAAGTAGCGGGAGCAGTTTACGAGCAGTACTTC	TRBV6-1	NA	TRBJ2-7	TRBD2
CASSVAGELFF	TGTGCCAGCAGCGTAGCCGGGGAGCTGTTTTTT	TRBV9	NA	TRBJ2-2	NA
CASARGDEQYF	TGTGCCAGCGCCAGGGGAGACGAGCAGTACTTC	TRBV28	NA	TRBJ2-7	NA
CASSPRDTNQPQHF	TGTGCCAGCAGCCCCCGGGACACCAATCAGCCCCAGCATTTT	TRBV7-9	NA	TRBJ1-5	NA
CASKVEVNQPQHF	TGTGCCAGCAAAGTTGAGGTCAATCAGCCCCAGCATTTT	TRBV6-1	NA	TRBJ1-5	NA
CASSRGSNYGYTF	TGTGCCAGCAGTCGCGGATCTAACTATGGCTACACCTTC	TRBV6-6	few	TRBJ1-2	NA
CASSSPGDRGYNEQFF	TGTGCCAGCAGTTCCCCGGGGGACAGGGGCTACAATGAGCAGTTCTTC	TRBV6-5	NA	TRBJ2-1	TRBD1
CASSYPTPIEQYF	TGTGCCAGCAGTTACCCGACCCCTATAGAGCAGTACTTC	TRBV6-6	NA	TRBJ2-7	NA
CASTFMAGGSEQFF	TGTGCCAGTACCTTTATGGCAGGGGGCAGTGAGCAGTTCTTC	TRBV19	few	TRBJ2-1	TRBD1
CASSLYGLESQPQHF	TGCGCCAGCAGCCTGTATGGGCTGGAGAGTCAGCCCCAGCATTTT	TRBV5-1	NA	TRBJ1-5	NA
CASSLAGHPNTEAFF	TGTGCCAGCAGCTTAGCGGGACACCCAAACACTGAAGCTTTCTTT	TRBV7-2	NA	TRBJ1-1	NA
CASSYSRQGYGELFF	TGTGCCAGCAGTTACTCGAGGCAGGGATACGGGGAGCTGTTTTTT	TRBV6-6	NA	TRBJ2-2	NA
CASTGIYYGYTF	TGTGCCAGCACCGGGATTTACTATGGCTACACCTTC	TRBV19	NA	TRBJ1-2	NA
CASSYSKGSRTDTQYF	TGTGCCAGCAGTTACTCGAAGGGGAGTAGGACAGATACGCAGTATTTT	TRBV6-5	NA	TRBJ2-3	NA
CASSLGLAGRETQYF	TGCGCCAGCAGCTTGGGTCTAGCGGGAAGGGAGACCCAGTACTTC	TRBV5-1	NA	TRBJ2-5	TRBD2
CASSYPGGSGANVLTF	TGTGCCAGCAGTTACCCGGGGGGCTCTGGGGCCAACGTCCTGACTTTC	TRBV6-5	NA	TRBJ2-6	TRBD2
CASSLQYNTEAFF	TGCGCCAGCAGCTTGCAGTACAACACTGAAGCTTTCTTT	TRBV5-1	few	TRBJ1-1	NA
CASSQYRVDTQYF	TGTGCCAGCAGTCAGTACAGGGTCGATACGCAGTATTTT	TRBV6-5	NA	TRBJ2-3	NA
CASSLTPASSLGGEQYF	TGTGCCAGCAGCCTCACCCCCGCCTCATCCTTGGGCGGCGAGCAGTACTTC	TRBV11-2	few	TRBJ2-7	NA
CASSLEGTGNTIYF	TGTGCCAGCAGCTTAGAAGGGACCGGGAACACCATATATTTT	TRBV7-9	few	TRBJ1-3	NA
CASSLGVSSSNYGYTF	TGTGCCAGCAGCCTTGGCGTTAGCTCTTCCAACTATGGCTACACCTTC	TRBV4-2	NA	TRBJ1-2	NA
CSVEDPQVGSTQYF	TGCAGCGTTGAAGATCCACAGGTTGGGTCTACGCAGTATTTT	TRBV29-1	NA	TRBJ2-3	NA
CSVERGSNTEAFF	TGCAGCGTTGAACGGGGATCGAACACTGAAGCTTTCTTT	TRBV29-1	NA	TRBJ1-1	NA
CASSLERTFRNEQFF	TGTGCCAGCAGTTTGGAGAGGACTTTCCGCAATGAGCAGTTCTTC	TRBV28	NA	TRBJ2-1	NA
CAWSVPRTGRTIQYF	TGTGCCTGGAGTGTACCCAGGACAGGGAGAACCATTCAGTACTTC	TRBV30	NA	TRBJ2-4	TRBD1
CASGTWENTEAFF	TGTGCCTCCGGGACCTGGGAGAACACTGAAGCTTTCTTT	TRBV30	few	TRBJ1-1	NA
CASGVGQGHEQYF	TGCGCCAGCGGCGTTGGACAGGGCCACGAGCAGTACTTC	TRBV5-1	few	TRBJ2-7	TRBD1
CASSFGRGDIQYF	TGCGCCAGCAGCTTCGGTAGGGGAGACATTCAGTACTTC	TRBV5-1	once	TRBJ2-4	NA
CASSLRRQGAKNIQYF	TGTGCCAGCAGCTTAAGGAGACAGGGGGCCAAAAACATTCAGTACTTC	TRBV5-6	few	TRBJ2-4	TRBD1
CASSTGTLTEAFF	TGTGCCAGCAGTACAGGGACCCTCACTGAAGCTTTCTTT	TRBV5-4	NA	TRBJ1-1	NA
CASSEALGQPQHF	TGTGCCAGCAGTGAAGCGCTTGGTCAGCCCCAGCATTTT	TRBV2	few	TRBJ1-5	NA
CAISDQGVSYEQYF	TGTGCCATCAGCGACCAGGGGGTGTCCTACGAGCAGTACTTC	TRBV10-3	once	TRBJ2-7	TRBD1
CASLRGQNTEAFF	TGTGCCAGCCTGAGGGGGCAAAACACTGAAGCTTTCTTT	TRBV7-8	NA	TRBJ1-1	TRBD1
CASRQGAQETQYF	TGTGCCAGCAGACAGGGGGCCCAGGAGACCCAGTACTTC	TRBV27	NA	TRBJ2-5	TRBD1
CASSEGVSRQYEQYF	TGTGCCAGCAGTGAAGGCGTCTCTAGACAGTACGAGCAGTACTTC	TRBV6-1	NA	TRBJ2-7	NA
CASSYVQANTEAFF	TGTGCCAGCAGTTACGTTCAGGCGAACACTGAAGCTTTCTTT	TRBV6-5	NA	TRBJ1-1	NA
CATSSSRHGQGSGKTQYF	TGTGCCACCAGCAGTTCTCGGCACGGACAGGGGTCAGGGAAGACCCAGTACTTC	TRBV15	NA	TRBJ2-5	TRBD1
CAWGGSPWYGYTF	TGTGCCTGGGGAGGGAGTCCTTGGTATGGCTACACCTTC	TRBV30	few	TRBJ1-2	NA
CASSQELASSTDTQYF	TGTGCCAGCAGCCAAGAACTGGCTAGCAGTACAGATACGCAGTATTTT	TRBV4-2	NA	TRBJ2-3	NA